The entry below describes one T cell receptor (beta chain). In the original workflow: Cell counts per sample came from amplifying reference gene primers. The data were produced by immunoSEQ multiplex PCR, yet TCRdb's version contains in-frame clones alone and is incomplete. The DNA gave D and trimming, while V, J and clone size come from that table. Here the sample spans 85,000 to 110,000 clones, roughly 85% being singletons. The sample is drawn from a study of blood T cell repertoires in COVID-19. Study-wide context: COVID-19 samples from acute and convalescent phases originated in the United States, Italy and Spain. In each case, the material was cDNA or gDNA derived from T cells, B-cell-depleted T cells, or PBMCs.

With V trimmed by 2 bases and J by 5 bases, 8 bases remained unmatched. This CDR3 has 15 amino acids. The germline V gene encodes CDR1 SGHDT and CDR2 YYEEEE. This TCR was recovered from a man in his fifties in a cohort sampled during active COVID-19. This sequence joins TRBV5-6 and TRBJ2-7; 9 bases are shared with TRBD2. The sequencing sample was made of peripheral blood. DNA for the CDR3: TGTGCCAGCAGCTTCGCGGGGGGGGCTTTCGACGAGCAGTACGTC. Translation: CASSFAGGAFDEQYV.